This T cell receptor (beta chain) derives from a study of graft-versus-host responses after intestinal transplantation. Libraries were prepared by immunoSEQ multiplex PCR; TCRdb keeps only in-frame clonotypes and omits some of them. The data show 90,000 to 95,000 clones, roughly 90% seen once. CDR3 length: 15 amino acids. Trimming took off 6 bases at V and 0 bases at J, with 14 bases between the two ends. Per germline, CDR1 MNHEY and CDR2 SVGAGI. Details on this clone: Its cognate antigen is unknown.

Sequencing used unstimulated CD8+ T cells sorted from spleen or lymph node cells, obtained before intestinal transplant. V gene TRBV6-5 combines with J gene TRBJ1-2; D might be TRBD1 (5 bases). This receptor was identified in a human donor who received an intestinal transplant. The CDR3 protein is CASSATDNANYGYTF. The CDR3 coding sequence is TGTGCCAGCAGCGCGACAGATAACGCTAACTATGGCTACACCTTC.